This TCR beta chain was identified in a study of blood T cell repertoires in COVID-19. Adults between roughly 18 and 95 years of age took part from about 24 US areas. Profiled with immunoSEQ multiplex PCR; TCRdb holds only in-frame clones, not every one. There are 400,000 or so clones in the sample; around 91% occur only once, and approximately 1.2% lies in the top ten. Per the germline V gene, CDR1 is MNHEY and CDR2 is SVGAGI. With 2 bases removed from V and 7 bases from J, the gap between germline ends came to 12 bases. The length of the CDR3 is 13 residues. This chain uses TRBV6-5 with TRBJ2-7, with unresolved D. The sample consisted of PBMCs or T cells enriched from blood (not recorded which). The receptor's source is a man aged 25 to 40 who had recovered from COVID-19. CDR3 sequence: CASSYGWAREQYF. CDR3 nucleotide sequence: TGTGCCAGCAGTTACGGGTGGGCCAGAGAGCAGTACTTC.